This T cell receptor (beta chain) was observed in a study of CD8+CD57+ T cells in acquired aplastic anemia. This clonotype has a count of ten or more. Its antigen is not known. Study-wide results and limits: Patients and controls were found to share roughly 31 CD8+ CDR3 sequences.

Researchers used genomic DNA as the template to profile TCR beta VDJ and CDR3. MiXCR, applied by TCRdb to the reads, yields one record per CDR3 protein. The sample records a few hundred thousand distinct CDR3 sequences, almost 35% being singletons. Deletions cut 10 bases from V and 4 bases from J, with 13 bases between. CDR1 and CDR2 (germline): MNHNS, SASEGT. The CDR3 runs 12 residues. The chain combines TRBV6-1 with TRBJ1-2, with D possibly matching TRBD1 (5 bases). The receptor's source is a human donor in good health, serving as a control. The sequenced sample consisted of sorted CD4+, CD8+, or CD8+CD57+ T cells (not recorded which) from PBMCs. The CDR3 sequence: CATVDSTYGYTF. CDR3 nucleotides: TGTGCCACGGTTGACAGTACCTATGGCTACACCTTC.